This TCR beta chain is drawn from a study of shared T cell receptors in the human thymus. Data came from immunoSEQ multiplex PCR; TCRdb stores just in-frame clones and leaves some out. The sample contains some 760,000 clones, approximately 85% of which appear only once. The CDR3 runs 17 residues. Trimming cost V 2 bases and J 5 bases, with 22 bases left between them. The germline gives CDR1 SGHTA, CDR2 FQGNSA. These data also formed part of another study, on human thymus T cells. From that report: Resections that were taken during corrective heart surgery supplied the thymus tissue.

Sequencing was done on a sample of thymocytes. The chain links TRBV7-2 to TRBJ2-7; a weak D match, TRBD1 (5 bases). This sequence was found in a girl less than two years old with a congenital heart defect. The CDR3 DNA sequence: TGTGCCAGCAGCTTATCTGAGAGTAGTAGGGGTTTGAACGAGCAGTACTTC. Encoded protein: CASSLSESSRGLNEQYF.